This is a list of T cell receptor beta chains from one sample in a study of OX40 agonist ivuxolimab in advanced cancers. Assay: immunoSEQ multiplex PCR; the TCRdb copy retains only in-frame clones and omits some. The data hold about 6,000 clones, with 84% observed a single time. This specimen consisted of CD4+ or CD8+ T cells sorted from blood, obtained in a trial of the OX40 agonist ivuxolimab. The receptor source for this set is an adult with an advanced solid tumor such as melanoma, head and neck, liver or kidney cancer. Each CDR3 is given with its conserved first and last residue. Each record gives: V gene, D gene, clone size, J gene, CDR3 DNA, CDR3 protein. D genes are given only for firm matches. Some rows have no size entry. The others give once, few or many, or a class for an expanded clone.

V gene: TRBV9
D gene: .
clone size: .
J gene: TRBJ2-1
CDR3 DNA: TGTGCCAGCAGCGTAAGCGGCAGCTCCTACAATGAGCAGTTCTTC
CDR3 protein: CASSVSGSSYNEQFF

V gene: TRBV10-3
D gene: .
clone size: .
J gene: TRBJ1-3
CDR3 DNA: TGTGCCATCAGTTCCAGGGGAAGCACTGGAAACACCATATATTTT
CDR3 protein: CAISSRGSTGNTIYF

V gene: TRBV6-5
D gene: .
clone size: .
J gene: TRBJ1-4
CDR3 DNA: TGTGCCAGCAGTTTAGGGGAATCCGAAAAACTGTTTTTT
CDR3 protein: CASSLGESEKLFF

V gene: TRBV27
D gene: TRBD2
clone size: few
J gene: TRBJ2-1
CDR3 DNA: TGTGCCAGCAGTATCCTAGCGGCCTACAATGAGCAGTTCTTC
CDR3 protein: CASSILAAYNEQFF

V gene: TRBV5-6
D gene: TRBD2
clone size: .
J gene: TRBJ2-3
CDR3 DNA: TGTGCCAGCAGCGAGGGACTAGCGGGACCCACAGATACGCAGTATTTT
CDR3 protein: CASSEGLAGPTDTQYF

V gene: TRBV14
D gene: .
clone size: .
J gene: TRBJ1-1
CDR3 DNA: TGTGCCAGCAGCCAGTCCAACCGTGAAGCTTTCTTT
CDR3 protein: CASSQSNREAFF

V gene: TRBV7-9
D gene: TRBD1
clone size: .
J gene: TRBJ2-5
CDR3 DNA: TGTGCCAGCAGCTTAGACGACAGGGCTATACTCCAAGAGACCCAGTACTTC
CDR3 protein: CASSLDDRAILQETQYF

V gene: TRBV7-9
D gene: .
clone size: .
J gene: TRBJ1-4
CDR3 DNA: TGTGCCAGCAGCTTATCGATTGGGAGGTATGATGAAAAACTGTTTTTT
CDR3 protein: CASSLSIGRYDEKLFF

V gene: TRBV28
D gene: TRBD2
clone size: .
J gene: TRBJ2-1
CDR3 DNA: TGTGCCAGCAGATCGGGACTAGCAGAAAACAATGAGCAGTTCTTC
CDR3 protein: CASRSGLAENNEQFF

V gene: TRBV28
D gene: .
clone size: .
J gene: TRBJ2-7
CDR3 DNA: TGTGCCAGCAGGGGCCGGGAATCCTACGAGCAGTACTTC
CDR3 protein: CASRGRESYEQYF

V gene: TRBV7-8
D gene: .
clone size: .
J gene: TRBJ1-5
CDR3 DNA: TGTGCCAGCAGCCTGGGCTCGGGGAATCAGCCCCAGCATTTT
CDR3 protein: CASSLGSGNQPQHF

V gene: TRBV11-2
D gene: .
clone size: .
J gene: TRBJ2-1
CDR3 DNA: TGTGCCAGCAGCTTATGGGAGGCCTCCTACAATGAGCAGTTCTTC
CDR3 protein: CASSLWEASYNEQFF

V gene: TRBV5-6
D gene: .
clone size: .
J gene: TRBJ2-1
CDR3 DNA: TGTGCCAGCAGCTTAGCCGTAGGAGGCGGCCCTAACTGGAATGAGCAGTTCTTC
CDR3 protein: CASSLAVGGGPNWNEQFF

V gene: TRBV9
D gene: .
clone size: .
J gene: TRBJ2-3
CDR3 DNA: TGTGCCAGCAGCTCCGACCAGGGGATCACCGATACGCAGTATTTT
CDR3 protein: CASSSDQGITDTQYF

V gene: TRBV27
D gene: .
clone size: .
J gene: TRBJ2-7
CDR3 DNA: TGTGCCAGCAGTTTATCGGGCAGTTACGAGCAGTACTTC
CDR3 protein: CASSLSGSYEQYF

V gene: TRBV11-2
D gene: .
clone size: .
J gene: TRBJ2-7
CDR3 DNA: TGTGCCAGCAGCTTAAGTTCGACGGTTTACGAGCAGTACTTC
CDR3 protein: CASSLSSTVYEQYF

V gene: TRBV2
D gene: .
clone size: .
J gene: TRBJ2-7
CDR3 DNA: TGTGCCAGCAGTGTTGGGGTCTCCTACGAGCAGTACTTC
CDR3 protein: CASSVGVSYEQYF

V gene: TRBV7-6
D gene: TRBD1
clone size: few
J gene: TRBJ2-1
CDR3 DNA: TGTGCCAGCATCCCGGACAGGGGATACAATGAGCAGTTCTTC
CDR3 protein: CASIPDRGYNEQFF

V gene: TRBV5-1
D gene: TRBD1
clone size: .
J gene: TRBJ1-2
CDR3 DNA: TGCGCCAGCAGCTTGAAATCATGGGCTACAGGGGAGTTAGTGGATGGCTACACCTTC
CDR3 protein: CASSLKSWATGELVDGYTF

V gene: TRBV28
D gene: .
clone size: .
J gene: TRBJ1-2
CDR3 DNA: TGTGCCAGCAGTTTGAAACGGAGCTATGGCTACACCTTC
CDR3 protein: CASSLKRSYGYTF

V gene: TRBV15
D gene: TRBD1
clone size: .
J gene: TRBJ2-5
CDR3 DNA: TGTGCCACCAGCAGAGATCTAGGGGGCCGAGAGACCCAGTACTTC
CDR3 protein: CATSRDLGGRETQYF

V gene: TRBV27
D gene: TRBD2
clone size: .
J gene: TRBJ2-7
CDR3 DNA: TGTGCCAGCACCTATAGCGGGAGACCCCACGAGCAGTACTTC
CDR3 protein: CASTYSGRPHEQYF

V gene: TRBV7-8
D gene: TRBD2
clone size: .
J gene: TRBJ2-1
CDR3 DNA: TGTGCCAGCAGTCCACTAGCGGGGCCTGGGAATGAGCAGTTCTTC
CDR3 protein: CASSPLAGPGNEQFF

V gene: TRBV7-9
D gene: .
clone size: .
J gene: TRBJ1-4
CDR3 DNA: TGTGCCAGCAGGGCCGGGCGGTCAACTAATGAAAAACTGTTTTTT
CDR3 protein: CASRAGRSTNEKLFF

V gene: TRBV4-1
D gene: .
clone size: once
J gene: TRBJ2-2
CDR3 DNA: TGCGCCAGCAGCCAAGACGGCGGGGGCGCGAACACCGGGGAGCTGTTTTTT
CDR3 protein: CASSQDGGGANTGELFF

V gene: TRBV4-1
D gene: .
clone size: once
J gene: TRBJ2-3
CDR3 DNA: TGCGCCAGCAGCTCGGCAGGACGGTACACAGATACGCAGTATTTT
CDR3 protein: CASSSAGRYTDTQYF

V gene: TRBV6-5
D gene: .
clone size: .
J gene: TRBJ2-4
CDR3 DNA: TGTGCCAGCAGTTCTAAGTCGCAGGGTCGGAACATTCAGTACTTC
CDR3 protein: CASSSKSQGRNIQYF

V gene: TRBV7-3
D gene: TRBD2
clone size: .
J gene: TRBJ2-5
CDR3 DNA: TGTGCCAGCAGCTTAGGCGGGAGGGGGCAAGAGACCCAGTACTTC
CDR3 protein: CASSLGGRGQETQYF

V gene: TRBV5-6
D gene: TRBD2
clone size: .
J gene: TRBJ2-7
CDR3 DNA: TGTGCCAGCAGCTTGGGAGCGGGAGCCTACGAGCAGTACTTC
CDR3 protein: CASSLGAGAYEQYF

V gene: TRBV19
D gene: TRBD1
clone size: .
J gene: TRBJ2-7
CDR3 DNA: TGTGCCAGTAGTAATACCGGGACAGGGGGCGAAGAGCAGTACTTC
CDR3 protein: CASSNTGTGGEEQYF

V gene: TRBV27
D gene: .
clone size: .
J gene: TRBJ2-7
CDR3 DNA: TGTGCCAGCAGTTTGTGGGCAGGGGATAAGCAGTACTTC
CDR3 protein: CASSLWAGDKQYF

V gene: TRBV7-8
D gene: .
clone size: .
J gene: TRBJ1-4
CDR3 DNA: TGTGCCAGCTCGGAGACCACGGAACGAGCAACTAATGAAAAACTGTTTTTT
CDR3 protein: CASSETTERATNEKLFF

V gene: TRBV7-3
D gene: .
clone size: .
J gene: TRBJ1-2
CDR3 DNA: TGTGCCAGCAGCTTATCCGGTGGGTCTAACTATGGCTACACCTTC
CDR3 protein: CASSLSGGSNYGYTF

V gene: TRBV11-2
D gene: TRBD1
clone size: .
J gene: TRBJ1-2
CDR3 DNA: TGTGCCAGCAGCGGCCAGGGGGTTAACTATGGCTACACCTTC
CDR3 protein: CASSGQGVNYGYTF

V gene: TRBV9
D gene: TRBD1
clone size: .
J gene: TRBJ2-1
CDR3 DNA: TGTGCCAGCAGCTCAGACAGGGGAACGGGGGAGCAGTTCTTC
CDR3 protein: CASSSDRGTGEQFF

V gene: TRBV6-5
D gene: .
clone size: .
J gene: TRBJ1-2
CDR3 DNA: TGTGCCAGCACCAGACCTGGGATCGAAATCTACACCTTC
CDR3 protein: CASTRPGIEIYTF

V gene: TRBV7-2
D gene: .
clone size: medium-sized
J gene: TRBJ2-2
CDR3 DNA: TGTGCCAGCAGCTTATTCGAGCTAGGCAAGGCCGGGGAGCTGTTTTTT
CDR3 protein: CASSLFELGKAGELFF

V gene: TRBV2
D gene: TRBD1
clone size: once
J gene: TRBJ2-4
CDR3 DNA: TGTGCCAGCAGCGAACTGTCACAGGGGCCAAAAAACATTCAGTACTTC
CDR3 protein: CASSELSQGPKNIQYF

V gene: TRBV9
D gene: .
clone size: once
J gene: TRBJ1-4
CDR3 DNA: TGTGCCAGCAGCGGGGCAGGCGGATCTCAGGAAAAACTGTTTTTT
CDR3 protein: CASSGAGGSQEKLFF

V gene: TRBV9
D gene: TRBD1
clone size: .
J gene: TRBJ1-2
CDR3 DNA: TGTGCCAGCAGCGTAGGGGACAGGGCTTTCTATGGCTACACCTTC
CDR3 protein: CASSVGDRAFYGYTF

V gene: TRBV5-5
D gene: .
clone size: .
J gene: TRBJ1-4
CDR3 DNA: TGTGCCAGCTCCGACCCAGGGTCTAATGAAAAACTGTTTTTT
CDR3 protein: CASSDPGSNEKLFF

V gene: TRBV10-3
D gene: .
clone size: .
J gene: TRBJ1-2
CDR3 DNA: TGTGCCATCAGAGGGGAAGGCTACACCTTC
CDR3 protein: CAIRGEGYTF

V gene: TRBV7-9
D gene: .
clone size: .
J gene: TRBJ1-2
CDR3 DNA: TGTGCCAGCAGCCCTCTCGAACAGGCCGTTTATGGCTACACCTTC
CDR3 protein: CASSPLEQAVYGYTF

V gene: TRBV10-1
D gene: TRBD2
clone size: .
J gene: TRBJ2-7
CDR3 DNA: TGCGCCAGCAGTGACCCTAGCGGGAGCGCAGCCTACGAGCAGTACTTC
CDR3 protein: CASSDPSGSAAYEQYF

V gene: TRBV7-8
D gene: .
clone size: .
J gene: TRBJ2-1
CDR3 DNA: TGTGCCAGCAGCTTACGAGGGCCCCCGGTGACTAAGAGGGATGAGCAGTTCTTC
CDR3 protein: CASSLRGPPVTKRDEQFF